These T cell receptor beta chains were read from a single sample in a study of T cells expressing NK-cell markers. TCRdb reprocessed the 5' RACE reads and keeps a single row for each CDR3 protein, giving no DNA. This table holds about 260,000 distinct CDR3 sequences. The sample comprised blood T cells: a sorted CD56 or NKG2C T cell subset, CD4+ or CD8+ T cells, or bulk PBMC T cells (not recorded which). The origin of the receptors is a woman between 18 and 75 years old in good health. Both conserved end residues are part of each CDR3. Fields, in order: V gene, J gene, CDR3 protein.

v_call: TRBV20-1; j_call: TRBJ1-2; cdr3_aa: CSAMAGTVWGYTF
v_call: TRBV20-1; j_call: TRBJ1-2; cdr3_aa: CSASRGGGAEDGYTF
v_call: TRBV4-3; j_call: TRBJ1-6; cdr3_aa: CASSQVGGGNSPLHF
v_call: TRBV7-6; j_call: TRBJ1-3; cdr3_aa: CASSLAVQGNTIYF
v_call: TRBV29-1; j_call: TRBJ1-3; cdr3_aa: CSVMTGNTIYF
v_call: TRBV29-1; j_call: TRBJ1-3; cdr3_aa: CSVTGVGNTIYF
v_call: TRBV2; j_call: TRBJ2-3; cdr3_aa: CASSETGGGRADTQYF
v_call: TRBV30; j_call: TRBJ2-1; cdr3_aa: CAWSAGQAAYNEQFF
v_call: TRBV28; j_call: TRBJ2-3; cdr3_aa: CASSSPSSGNTDTQYF
v_call: TRBV18; j_call: TRBJ2-1; cdr3_aa: CASSPQRETNEQFF
v_call: TRBV25-1; j_call: TRBJ1-2; cdr3_aa: CASSPGGANYGYTF
v_call: TRBV19; j_call: TRBJ1-5; cdr3_aa: CAYPTLQGGVGNQPQHF
v_call: TRBV20-1; j_call: TRBJ2-1; cdr3_aa: CSAQREGSYNEQFF
v_call: TRBV12-3/TRBV12-4; j_call: TRBJ2-2; cdr3_aa: CASRGGTGDTGELFF
v_call: TRBV5-1; j_call: TRBJ1-1; cdr3_aa: CASATELNTEAFF
v_call: TRBV24-1; j_call: TRBJ2-1; cdr3_aa: CATSGWDRGREQFF
v_call: TRBV28; j_call: TRBJ2-1; cdr3_aa: CASRIKLGTGNLNEQFF
v_call: TRBV7-2; j_call: TRBJ2-1; cdr3_aa: CASRMGLADNEQFF
v_call: TRBV20-1; j_call: TRBJ1-2; cdr3_aa: CSARWSQYGYTF
v_call: TRBV7-2; j_call: TRBJ2-7; cdr3_aa: CASSVQGNGPYEQYF
v_call: TRBV6-5; j_call: TRBJ2-6; cdr3_aa: CASSYRETGANVLTF
v_call: TRBV12-3/TRBV12-4; j_call: TRBJ2-3; cdr3_aa: CASSPLASTDTQYF
v_call: TRBV4-3; j_call: TRBJ1-6; cdr3_aa: CASSQDIPANSPLHF
v_call: TRBV10-1; j_call: TRBJ2-3; cdr3_aa: CASSGPLAGLTDTQYF
v_call: TRBV4-2; j_call: TRBJ2-5; cdr3_aa: CASSQGAGGETQYF
v_call: TRBV5-1; j_call: TRBJ2-1; cdr3_aa: CASSLWGTTTDEQFF
v_call: TRBV12-3/TRBV12-4; j_call: TRBJ1-4; cdr3_aa: CASMPGGEEKLFF
v_call: TRBV4-3; j_call: TRBJ2-2; cdr3_aa: CASSQTISGTNTEELFF
v_call: TRBV2; j_call: TRBJ2-1; cdr3_aa: CASRERSGSSYNEQFF
v_call: TRBV27; j_call: TRBJ1-2; cdr3_aa: CASSPDMINYGYTF
v_call: TRBV7-2; j_call: TRBJ2-1; cdr3_aa: CASSLDPLAGNEQFF
v_call: TRBV30; j_call: TRBJ2-5; cdr3_aa: CAWSVVETQYF
v_call: TRBV7-9; j_call: TRBJ2-2; cdr3_aa: CASSFTQVNTGELFF
v_call: TRBV4-3; j_call: TRBJ2-1; cdr3_aa: CASSQGRESSYNEQFF
v_call: TRBV12-3/TRBV12-4; j_call: TRBJ2-7; cdr3_aa: CASTAGSYEQYF
v_call: TRBV12-3/TRBV12-4; j_call: TRBJ2-3; cdr3_aa: CASSPGRRVDTQYF
v_call: TRBV20-1; j_call: TRBJ1-3; cdr3_aa: CSARTGIGNTIYF
v_call: TRBV4-1; j_call: TRBJ2-5; cdr3_aa: CASSQDPWGRETQYF
v_call: TRBV6-2/TRBV6-3; j_call: TRBJ2-2; cdr3_aa: CASSRGLVDTGELFF